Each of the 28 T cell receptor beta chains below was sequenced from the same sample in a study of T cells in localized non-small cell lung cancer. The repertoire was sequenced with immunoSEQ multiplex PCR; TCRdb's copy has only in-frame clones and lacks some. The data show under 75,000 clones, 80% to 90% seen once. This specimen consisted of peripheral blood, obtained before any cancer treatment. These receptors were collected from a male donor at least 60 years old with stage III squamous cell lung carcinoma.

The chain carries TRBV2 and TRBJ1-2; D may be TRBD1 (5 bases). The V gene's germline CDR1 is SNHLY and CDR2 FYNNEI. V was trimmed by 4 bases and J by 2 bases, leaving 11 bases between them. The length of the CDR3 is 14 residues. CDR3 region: CASSGYDRNYGYTF. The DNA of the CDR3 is TGTGCCAGCAGTGGATATGACAGAAACTATGGCTACACCTTC.

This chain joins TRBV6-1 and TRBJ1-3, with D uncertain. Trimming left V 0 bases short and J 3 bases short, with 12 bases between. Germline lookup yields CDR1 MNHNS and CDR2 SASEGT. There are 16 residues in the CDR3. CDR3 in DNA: TGTGCCAGCAGTGAAGCCCCCCCGGGAGGTGGAAACACCATATATTTT. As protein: CASSEAPPGGGNTIYF.

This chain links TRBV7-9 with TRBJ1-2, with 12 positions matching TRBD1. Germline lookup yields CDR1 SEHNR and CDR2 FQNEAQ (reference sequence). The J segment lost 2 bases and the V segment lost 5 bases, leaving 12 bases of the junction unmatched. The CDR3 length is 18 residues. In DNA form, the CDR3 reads TGTGCCAGCAGCCGATACCCCCGGGACAGGGGGCGAAACTATGGCTACACCTTC. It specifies CASSRYPRDRGRNYGYTF.

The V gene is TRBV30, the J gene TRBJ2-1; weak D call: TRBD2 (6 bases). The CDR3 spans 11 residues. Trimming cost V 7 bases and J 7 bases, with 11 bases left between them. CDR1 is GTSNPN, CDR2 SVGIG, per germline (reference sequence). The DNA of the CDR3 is TGTGCCTCCCGCGGGGAAAATGAGCAGTTCTTC. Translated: CASRGENEQFF.

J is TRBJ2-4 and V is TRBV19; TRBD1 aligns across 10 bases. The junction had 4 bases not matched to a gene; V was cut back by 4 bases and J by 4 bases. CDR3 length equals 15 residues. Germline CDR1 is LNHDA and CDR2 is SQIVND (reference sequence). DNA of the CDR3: TGTGCCAGTAGTACGGCGGACAGGGGGAAAAACATTCAGTACTTC. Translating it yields CASSTADRGKNIQYF.

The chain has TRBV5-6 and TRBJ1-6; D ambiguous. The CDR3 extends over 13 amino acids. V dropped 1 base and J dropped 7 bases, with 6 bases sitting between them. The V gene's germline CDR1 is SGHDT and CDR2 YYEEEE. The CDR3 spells CASSLFENSPLHF. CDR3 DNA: TGTGCCAGCAGCTTGTTTGAAAATTCACCCCTCCACTTT.

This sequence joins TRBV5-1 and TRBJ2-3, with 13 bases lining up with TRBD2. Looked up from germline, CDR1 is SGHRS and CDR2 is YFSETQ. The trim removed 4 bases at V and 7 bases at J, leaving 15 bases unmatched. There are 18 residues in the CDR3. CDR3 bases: TGCGCCAGCAGCCCCCTAACTAGCGGGGGGGCCGAGGGAAATACGCAGTATTTT. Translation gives CASSPLTSGGAEGNTQYF.

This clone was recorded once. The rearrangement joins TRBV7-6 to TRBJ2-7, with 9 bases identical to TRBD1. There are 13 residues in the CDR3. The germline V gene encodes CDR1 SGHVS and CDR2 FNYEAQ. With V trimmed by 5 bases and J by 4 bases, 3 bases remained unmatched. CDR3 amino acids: CASSPGQGYEQYF. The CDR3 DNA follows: TGTGCCAGCAGCCCGGGACAGGGATACGAGCAGTACTTC.

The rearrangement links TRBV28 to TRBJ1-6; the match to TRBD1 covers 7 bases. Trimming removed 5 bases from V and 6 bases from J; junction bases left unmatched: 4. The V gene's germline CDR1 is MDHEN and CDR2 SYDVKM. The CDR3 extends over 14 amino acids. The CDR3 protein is CASSRGGPNSPLHF. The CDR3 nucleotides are TGTGCCAGCAGTAGAGGGGGCCCTAATTCACCCCTCCACTTT.

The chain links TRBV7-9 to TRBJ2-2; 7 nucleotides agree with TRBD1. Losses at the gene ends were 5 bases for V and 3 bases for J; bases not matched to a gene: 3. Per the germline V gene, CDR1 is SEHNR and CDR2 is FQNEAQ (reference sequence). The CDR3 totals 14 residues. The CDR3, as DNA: TGTGCCAGCAGCATACAGGGGTACACCGGGGAGCTGTTTTTT. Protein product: CASSIQGYTGELFF. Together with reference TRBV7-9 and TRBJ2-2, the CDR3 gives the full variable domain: DTGVSQNPRHKITKRGQNVTFRCDPISEHNRLYWYRQTLGQGPEFLTYFQNEAQLEKSRLLSDRFSAERPKGSFSTLEIQRTEQGDSAMYLCASSIQGYTGELFFGEGSRLTVL.

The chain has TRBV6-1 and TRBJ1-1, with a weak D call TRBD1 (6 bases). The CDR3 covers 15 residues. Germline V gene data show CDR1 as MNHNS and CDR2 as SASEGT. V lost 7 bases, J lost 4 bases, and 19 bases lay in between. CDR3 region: CASKKDRVLGTEAFF. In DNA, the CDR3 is TGTGCCAGCAAAAAGGACAGAGTTTTGGGCACTGAAGCTTTCTTT.

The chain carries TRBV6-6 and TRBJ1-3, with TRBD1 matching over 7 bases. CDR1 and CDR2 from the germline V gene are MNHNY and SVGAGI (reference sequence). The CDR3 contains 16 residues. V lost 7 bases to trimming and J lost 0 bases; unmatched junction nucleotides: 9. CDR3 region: CASTPPRGASGNTIYF. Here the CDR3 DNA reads TGTGCCAGCACTCCACCCAGGGGGGCCTCTGGAAACACCATATATTTT.

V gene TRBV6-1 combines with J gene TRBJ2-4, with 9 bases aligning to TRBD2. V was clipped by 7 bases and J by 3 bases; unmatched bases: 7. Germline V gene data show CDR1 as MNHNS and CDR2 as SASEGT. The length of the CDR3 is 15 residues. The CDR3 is CASTRASGDKNIQYF. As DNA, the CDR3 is TGTGCCAGCACGAGGGCTAGCGGGGACAAAAACATTCAGTACTTC.

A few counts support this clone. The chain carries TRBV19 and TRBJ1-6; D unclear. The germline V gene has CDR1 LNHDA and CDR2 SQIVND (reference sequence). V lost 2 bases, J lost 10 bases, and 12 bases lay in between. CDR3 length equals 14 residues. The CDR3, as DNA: TGTGCCAGTAGTATATCCGAAGTTGACTCACCCCTCCACTTT. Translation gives CASSISEVDSPLHF.

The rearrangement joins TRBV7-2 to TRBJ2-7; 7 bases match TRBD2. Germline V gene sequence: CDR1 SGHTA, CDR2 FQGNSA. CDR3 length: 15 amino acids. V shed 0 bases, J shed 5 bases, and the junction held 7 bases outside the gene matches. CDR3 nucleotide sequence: TGTGCCAGCAGCTTAGCGCAGGGAGGGATCGACGAGCAGTACGTC. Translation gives CASSLAQGGIDEQYV.

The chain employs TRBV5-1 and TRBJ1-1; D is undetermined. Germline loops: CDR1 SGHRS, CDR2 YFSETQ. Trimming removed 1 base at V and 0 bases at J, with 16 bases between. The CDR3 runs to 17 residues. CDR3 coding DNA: TGCGCCAGCAGCTTGCGAGCTATGGAGCGAATGAACACTGAAGCTTTCTTT. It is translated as CASSLRAMERMNTEAFF.

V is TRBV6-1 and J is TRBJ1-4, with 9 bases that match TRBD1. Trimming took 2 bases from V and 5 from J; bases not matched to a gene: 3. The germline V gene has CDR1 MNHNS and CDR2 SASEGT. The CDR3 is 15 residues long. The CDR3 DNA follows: TGTGCCAGCAGTGAAATGGGACAGGGAAATGAAAAACTGTTTTTT. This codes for CASSEMGQGNEKLFF.

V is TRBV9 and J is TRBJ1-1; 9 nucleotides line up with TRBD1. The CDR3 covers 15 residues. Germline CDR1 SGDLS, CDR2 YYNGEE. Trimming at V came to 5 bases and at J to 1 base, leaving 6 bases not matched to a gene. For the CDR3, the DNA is TGTGCCAGCAGTACAGGGGGCCGGAGGAACACTGAAGCTTTCTTT. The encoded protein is CASSTGGRRNTEAFF.

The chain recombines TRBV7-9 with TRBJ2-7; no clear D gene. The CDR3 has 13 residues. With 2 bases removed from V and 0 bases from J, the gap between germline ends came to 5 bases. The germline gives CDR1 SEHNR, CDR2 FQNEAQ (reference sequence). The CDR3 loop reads CASSLQNSYEQYF. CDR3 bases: TGTGCCAGCAGCTTACAAAACTCCTACGAGCAGTACTTC.

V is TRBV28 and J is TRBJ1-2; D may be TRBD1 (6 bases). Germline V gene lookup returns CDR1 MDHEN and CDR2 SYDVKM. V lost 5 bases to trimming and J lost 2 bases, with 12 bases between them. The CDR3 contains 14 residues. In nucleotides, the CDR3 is TGTGCCAGCAGTATAACAGGGACGAACTATGGCTACACCTTC. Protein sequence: CASSITGTNYGYTF.

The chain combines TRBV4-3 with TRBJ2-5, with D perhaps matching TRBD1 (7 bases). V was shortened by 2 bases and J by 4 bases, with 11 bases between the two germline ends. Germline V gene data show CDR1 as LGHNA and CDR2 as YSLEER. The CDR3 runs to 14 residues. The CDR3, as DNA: TGCGCCAGCAGCCAAATCCAGGGGGGAGAGACCCAGTACTTC. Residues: CASSQIQGGETQYF.

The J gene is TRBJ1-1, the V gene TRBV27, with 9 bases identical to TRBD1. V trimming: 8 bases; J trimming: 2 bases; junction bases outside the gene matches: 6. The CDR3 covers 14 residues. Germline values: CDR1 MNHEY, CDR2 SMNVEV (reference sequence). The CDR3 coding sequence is TGTGCCAGCGCCAAACAGGGGGCTAACACTGAAGCTTTCTTT. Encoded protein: CASAKQGANTEAFF.

Written as DNA, the CDR3 is TGTGCCTGGAGTTCACTAGCGGGGGCCGAGACCCAGTACTTC. It encodes CAWSSLAGAETQYF. The genes are TRBV30 and TRBJ2-5; 11 nucleotides align to TRBD2. This CDR3 has 14 amino acids. With 2 bases clipped from V and 5 bases from J, the junction kept 4 bases outside the gene matches. From germline, CDR1 is GTSNPN and CDR2 SVGIG (reference sequence).

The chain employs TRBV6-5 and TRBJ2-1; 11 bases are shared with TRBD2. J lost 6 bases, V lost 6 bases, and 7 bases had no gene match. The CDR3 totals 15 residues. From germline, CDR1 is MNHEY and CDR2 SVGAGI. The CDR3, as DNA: TGTGCCAGCAGCCAGGTAGCGGGGGGGGGCAATGAGCAGTTCTTC. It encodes CASSQVAGGGNEQFF.

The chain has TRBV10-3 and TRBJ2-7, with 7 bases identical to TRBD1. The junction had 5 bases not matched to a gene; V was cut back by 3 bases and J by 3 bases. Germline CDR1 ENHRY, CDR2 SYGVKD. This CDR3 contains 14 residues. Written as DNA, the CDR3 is TGTGCCATCAGTGACAATGACAGGGACTACGAGCAGTACTTC. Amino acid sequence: CAISDNDRDYEQYF.

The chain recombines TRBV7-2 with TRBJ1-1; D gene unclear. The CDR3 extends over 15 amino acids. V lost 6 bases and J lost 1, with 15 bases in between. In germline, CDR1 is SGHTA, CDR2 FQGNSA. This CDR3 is CASRGLGRRNTEAFF. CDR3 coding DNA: TGTGCCAGCAGAGGTTTGGGAAGAAGGAACACTGAAGCTTTCTTT.

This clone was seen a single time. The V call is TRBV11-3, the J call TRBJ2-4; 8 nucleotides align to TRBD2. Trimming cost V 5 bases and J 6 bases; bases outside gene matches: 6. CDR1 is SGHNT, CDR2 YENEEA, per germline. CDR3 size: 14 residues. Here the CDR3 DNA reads TGTGCCAGCAGCCCCGGGGGGGACCGAAACATTCAGTACTTC. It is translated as CASSPGGDRNIQYF. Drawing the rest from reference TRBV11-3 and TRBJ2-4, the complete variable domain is EAGVVQSPRYKIIEKKQPVAFWCNPISGHNTLYWYLQNLGQGPELLIRYENEEAVDDSQLPKDRFSAERLKGVDSTLKIQPAELGDSAVYLCASSPGGDRNIQYFGAGTRLSVL.

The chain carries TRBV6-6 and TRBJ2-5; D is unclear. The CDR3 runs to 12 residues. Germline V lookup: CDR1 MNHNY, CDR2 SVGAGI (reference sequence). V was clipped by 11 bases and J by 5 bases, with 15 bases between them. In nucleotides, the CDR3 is TGTGCCGTAAACGGCCGATCGGAGACCCAGTACTTC. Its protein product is CAVNGRSETQYF.